This T cell receptor beta chain was identified in a study of CDR3 diversity in severe acne. In its sample, this clonotype was seen a few times. From the PCR reads, TCRdb called clonotypes with MiXCR, one entry per CDR3 protein. The sample contains 85,000 to 120,000 distinct CDR3 sequences, roughly half of which appear only once. Material: blood. The TCR was taken from a male donor with acne.

The CDR3 DNA reads as TGCGCCAGCAGCTCCGGGACAGGGCTAGCGGGCGCCGGGGAGCTGTTTTTT. Protein product: CASSSGTGLAGAGELFF. The chain combines TRBV5-1 with TRBJ2-2; D perhaps matches TRBD1 (9 bases). The CDR3 sequence is 17 residues long. Germline CDR1 is SGHRS and CDR2 is YFSETQ. V was clipped by 3 bases and J by 6 bases, with 21 bases between them. Supplemented by reference TRBV5-1 and TRBJ2-2, the full variable domain reads KAGVTQTPRYLIKTRGQQVTLSCSPISGHRSVSWYQQTPGQGLQFLFEYFSETQRNKGNFPGRFSGRQFSNSRSEMNVSTLELGDSALYLCASSSGTGLAGAGELFFGEGSRLTVL.